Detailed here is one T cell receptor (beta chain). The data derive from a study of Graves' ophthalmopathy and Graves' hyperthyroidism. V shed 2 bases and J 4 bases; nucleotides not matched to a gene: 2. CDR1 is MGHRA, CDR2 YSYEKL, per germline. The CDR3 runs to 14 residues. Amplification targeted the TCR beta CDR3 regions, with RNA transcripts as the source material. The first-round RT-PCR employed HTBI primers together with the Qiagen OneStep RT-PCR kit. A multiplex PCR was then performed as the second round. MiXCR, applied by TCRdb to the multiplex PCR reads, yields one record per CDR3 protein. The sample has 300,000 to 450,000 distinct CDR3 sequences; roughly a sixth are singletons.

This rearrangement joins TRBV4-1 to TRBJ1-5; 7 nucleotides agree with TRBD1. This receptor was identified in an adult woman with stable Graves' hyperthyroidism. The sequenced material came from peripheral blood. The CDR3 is CASSQNRGNQPQHF. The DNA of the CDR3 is TGCGCCAGCAGCCAAAACAGGGGTAATCAGCCCCAGCATTTT.